Listed below are T cell receptor beta chains from one sample, sequenced in a study of T cell responses to AZD1222 COVID-19 vaccine. Sequenced by immunoSEQ multiplex PCR; TCRdb stores in-frame clones only, minus some. Of over 150,000 clones listed, roughly 87% are singletons. The sequencing used peripheral blood, collected 28 days after the second AZD1222 dose. These receptors were obtained from an adult who received the AZD1222 COVID-19 vaccine. The CDR3 runs from the conserved cysteine through the conserved F or W. D genes are given only for firm matches. Expanded clones get a size class; other rows say once, few or many, or leave the size out.

CDR3 length,V gene,clone size,J gene,D gene,CDR3 protein,CDR3 DNA
14,TRBV7-2,-,TRBJ1-5,-,CASSFSGVLQPQHF,TGTGCCAGCAGCTTTTCTGGGGTTCTTCAGCCCCAGCATTTT
15,TRBV18,-,TRBJ2-7,-,CASSPSVMELEWQYF,TGTGCCAGCTCACCATCGGTTATGGAGCTTGAGTGGCAGTACTTC
14,TRBV6-5,few,TRBJ2-2,-,CASRGTGVTGELFF,TGTGCCAGCAGGGGGACGGGGGTCACCGGGGAGCTGTTTTTT
12,TRBV6-2/TRBV6-3,few,TRBJ1-2,-,CASSYAGYGYTF,TGTGCCAGCAGTTACGCAGGCTATGGCTACACCTTC
15,TRBV3-1/TRBV3-2,-,TRBJ1-3,-,CASEISSGGRNTIYF,TGTGCCAGCGAGATCTCCTCCGGGGGAAGAAACACCATATATTTT
16,TRBV7-9,-,TRBJ1-1,TRBD1,CASSSGTGGGYTEAFF,TGTGCCAGCAGCTCCGGGACAGGGGGCGGGTACACTGAAGCTTTCTTT
13,TRBV6-2/TRBV6-3,-,TRBJ2-7,-,CASSYPPSDEQYF,TGTGCCAGCAGTTACCCTCCCTCGGACGAGCAGTACTTC
16,TRBV4-2,-,TRBJ1-4,-,CASSQEAKGRGEKLFF,TGTGCCAGCAGCCAAGAGGCCAAGGGTAGGGGTGAAAAACTGTTTTTT
13,TRBV18,-,TRBJ2-7,-,CASSGTVNYEQYF,TGTGCCAGCTCGGGGACGGTAAACTACGAGCAGTACTTC
13,TRBV20-1,-,TRBJ2-7,TRBD1,CSASEGAGYEQYF,TGCAGTGCTAGTGAGGGGGCGGGCTACGAGCAGTACTTC
15,TRBV12-2,-,TRBJ2-7,-,CGEAGGGHNIYEQYF,TGTGGAGAAGCGGGCGGGGGTCATAATATTTACGAGCAGTACTTC
14,TRBV30,-,TRBJ1-1,-,CAWSFGDLNTEAFF,TGTGCCTGGAGTTTTGGGGATTTGAACACTGAAGCTTTCTTT
16,TRBV7-6,-,TRBJ2-7,TRBD1,CASSLSPGQASYEQYF,TGTGCCAGCAGCCTATCGCCGGGACAGGCATCCTACGAGCAGTACTTC
13,TRBV3-1/TRBV3-2,-,TRBJ1-2,-,CASSQVMNYGYTF,TGTGCCAGCAGCCAAGTGATGAACTATGGCTACACCTTC
19,TRBV6-6,-,TRBJ2-3,-,CASSQHQQSTREGTDTQYF,TGTGCCAGCAGTCAGCACCAGCAATCGACTAGAGAGGGGACAGATACGCAGTATTTT
15,TRBV7-6,-,TRBJ2-2,TRBD1,CASSPGQGLIGELFF,TGTGCCAGCAGCCCAGGACAGGGACTGATCGGGGAGCTGTTTTTT
12,TRBV2,-,TRBJ2-7,-,CASSSPRDEQYF,TGTGCCAGCAGCTCCCCTCGGGACGAGCAGTACTTC
13,TRBV6-4,once,TRBJ1-2,-,CASSDSTDYGYTF,TGTGCCAGCAGTGACTCGACGGATTATGGCTACACCTTC
15,TRBV2,-,TRBJ2-3,-,CASTKGGGEADTQYF,TGTGCCAGCACCAAGGGTGGAGGGGAAGCAGATACGCAGTATTTT
16,TRBV9,-,TRBJ2-2,-,CASSVIGGPGTGELFF,TGTGCCAGCAGCGTTATAGGGGGGCCGGGCACCGGGGAGCTGTTTTTT
15,TRBV5-6,-,TRBJ1-2,-,CASSLYSRDHKGYTF,TGTGCCAGCAGCTTATACTCCCGGGACCATAAGGGCTACACCTTC
15,TRBV9,-,TRBJ1-1,-,CASSVAGGTNTEAFF,TGTGCCAGCAGCGTAGCTGGCGGGACGAACACTGAAGCTTTCTTT
15,TRBV4-3,-,TRBJ2-7,-,CASSQNRDSAYEQYF,TGCGCCAGCAGCCAAAACCGGGACTCCGCCTACGAGCAGTACTTC
18,TRBV7-2,-,TRBJ1-4,TRBD1,CASSLGDRGKATNEKLFF,TGTGCCAGCAGCTTAGGGGACAGGGGGAAAGCAACTAATGAAAAACTGTTTTTT
12,TRBV7-9,-,TRBJ1-2,-,CASSRELYGYTF,TGTGCCAGCAGCAGGGAACTCTATGGCTACACCTTC
14,TRBV4-1,-,TRBJ2-7,TRBD1,CASSPGQGVYEQYF,TGCGCCAGCAGCCCGGGACAGGGGGTATACGAGCAGTACTTC
15,TRBV6-6,-,TRBJ1-5,TRBD1,CASSPGTARNQPQHF,TGTGCCAGCAGTCCCGGGACAGCAAGGAATCAGCCCCAGCATTTT
17,TRBV18,-,TRBJ2-3,-,CASSPILGVLSTDTQYF,TGTGCCAGCTCACCAATACTAGGGGTCCTAAGCACAGATACGCAGTATTTT
16,TRBV19,-,TRBJ1-2,-,CASSTDPGQVNYGYTF,TGTGCCAGTAGTACCGACCCGGGACAAGTTAACTATGGCTACACCTTC
16,TRBV4-2,-,TRBJ1-5,TRBD1,CASSQYQGAVHQPQHF,TGTGCCAGCAGCCAATACCAGGGGGCGGTCCATCAGCCCCAGCATTTT
16,TRBV7-9,-,TRBJ1-2,TRBD1,CASSASTGEPLGGYTF,TGTGCCAGCAGCGCCTCCACAGGGGAACCCCTTGGTGGCTACACCTTC
14,TRBV7-2,-,TRBJ2-3,TRBD1,CASSLGQGADTQYF,TGTGCCAGCAGCTTAGGTCAGGGGGCAGATACGCAGTATTTT
16,TRBV18,-,TRBJ2-7,-,CASSPLPTPWGYEQYF,TGTGCCAGCTCACCACTGCCTACCCCCTGGGGTTACGAGCAGTACTTC
16,TRBV30,-,TRBJ1-1,-,CAWTLPYVGVNTEAFF,TGTGCCTGGACCCTCCCCTACGTGGGGGTGAACACTGAAGCTTTCTTT
12,TRBV19,-,TRBJ1-2,TRBD1,CASARGRYGYTF,TGTGCCAGTGCCAGGGGGAGGTATGGCTACACCTTC
14,TRBV7-2,-,TRBJ2-7,TRBD2,CASSLGPGGYEQYF,TGTGCCAGCAGCTTAGGCCCGGGGGGCTACGAGCAGTACTTC
15,TRBV5-1,-,TRBJ2-6,-,CASSGGRSGANVLTF,TGCGCCAGCAGTGGAGGCCGGTCTGGGGCCAACGTCCTGACTTTC
21,TRBV19,-,TRBJ2-6,-,CASTSPRTRGLGISGANVLTF,TGTGCCAGTACCTCTCCCCGTACAAGGGGACTGGGGATCTCTGGGGCCAACGTCCTGACTTTC
15,TRBV3-1/TRBV3-2,-,TRBJ1-5,TRBD1,CASSPTGQGPQPQHF,TGTGCCAGCAGCCCTACCGGACAGGGCCCTCAGCCCCAGCATTTT
13,TRBV5-1,few,TRBJ2-7,-,CASSPGTRYEQYF,TGCGCCAGCAGCCCCGGGACACGCTACGAGCAGTACTTC
12,TRBV18,-,TRBJ1-5,-,CASSPSNQPQHF,TGTGCCAGCTCTCCCTCCAATCAGCCCCAGCATTTT
13,TRBV19,-,TRBJ1-2,-,CASGGRANYGYTF,TGTGCCAGTGGGGGCAGGGCCAACTATGGCTACACCTTC
15,TRBV14,-,TRBJ2-1,-,CASSQDGLHPHEQFF,TGTGCCAGCAGCCAAGATGGGCTTCATCCCCATGAGCAGTTCTTC
13,TRBV6-6,-,TRBJ1-6,-,CASGGAGNSPLHF,TGTGCCAGCGGTGGAGCCGGTAATTCACCCCTCCACTTT
13,TRBV7-7,-,TRBJ2-7,-,CASSPPPRYEQYF,TGTGCCAGCAGCCCGCCCCCCCGATACGAGCAGTACTTC
15,TRBV27,-,TRBJ2-7,-,CASSRESKKGYEQYF,TGTGCCAGCAGTCGGGAGTCAAAAAAGGGCTACGAGCAGTACTTC
14,TRBV2,-,TRBJ1-5,TRBD1,CATSPDRNNQPQHF,TGTGCCACCTCCCCGGACAGGAACAATCAGCCCCAGCATTTT
14,TRBV18,-,TRBJ2-1,-,CASSPLNGNNEQFF,TGTGCCAGCTCACCACTAAACGGAAACAATGAGCAGTTCTTC
14,TRBV30,once,TRBJ1-2,-,CAWSGTLINYGYTF,TGTGCCTGGTCCGGGACACTTATTAACTATGGCTACACCTTC
15,TRBV29-1,-,TRBJ2-7,-,CSAAAGQVPSYEQYF,TGCAGCGCTGCCGCGGGTCAGGTGCCCTCCTACGAGCAGTACTTC